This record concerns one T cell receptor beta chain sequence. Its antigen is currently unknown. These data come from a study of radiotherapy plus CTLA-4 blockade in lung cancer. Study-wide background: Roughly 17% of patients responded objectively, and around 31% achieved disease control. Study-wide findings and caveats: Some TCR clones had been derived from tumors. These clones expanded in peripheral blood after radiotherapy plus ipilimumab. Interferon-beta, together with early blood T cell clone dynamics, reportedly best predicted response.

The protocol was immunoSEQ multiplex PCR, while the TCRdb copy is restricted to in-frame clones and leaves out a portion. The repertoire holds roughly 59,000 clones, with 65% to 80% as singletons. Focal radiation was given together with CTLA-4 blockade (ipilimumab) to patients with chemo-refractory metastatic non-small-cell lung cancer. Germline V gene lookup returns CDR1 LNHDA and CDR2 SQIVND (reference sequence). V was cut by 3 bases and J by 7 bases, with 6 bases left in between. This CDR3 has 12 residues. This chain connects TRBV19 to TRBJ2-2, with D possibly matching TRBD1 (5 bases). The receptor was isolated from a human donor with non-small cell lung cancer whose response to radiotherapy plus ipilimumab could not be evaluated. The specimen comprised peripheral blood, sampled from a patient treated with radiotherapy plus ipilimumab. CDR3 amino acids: CASSMGHGELFF. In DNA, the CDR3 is TGTGCCAGTAGTATGGGGCACGGGGAGCTGTTTTTT.